The subject of this entry is one TCR beta chain. The target of this receptor is not known. Within one base of it there is no much larger clone, and no base qualities were kept. The sample originates from a study of blood T cell repertoires in COVID-19 (dated by TCRdb to about 2020). As for the study more broadly: Samples from collaborators originated in the United States, Italy and Spain and spanned both the acute and convalescent phases of COVID-19. The repertoires were made available in a free public database intended to serve as a resource for research on the immune response to SARS-CoV-2. Where HLA class I and class II types were available, the types were taken from metadata supplied by the sample provider, not from assay-based typing. Samples came from the ongoing ImmuneRACE study (first 160 participants) plus 1,254 subjects from 6 global collaborators. The dataset comprised deeply sampled blood TCRbeta repertoires from subjects exposed to, actively infected with, or recovered from COVID-19. The sample metadata nearly always contained a de-identified subject ID, COVID-19 status, age in years and sex. The prospective study material was composed of cDNA or gDNA derived from T cells, B-cell-depleted T cells, or PBMCs. What the research found in general, with its limitations: How much clinical and demographic metadata was included differed by source and by participant, and the metadata was provided uncurated.

TCRbeta CDR3 regions were amplified from genomic DNA using the immunoSEQ Assay, a bias-controlled multiplex PCR. The authors' pipeline ran thus. Nucleated cell counts per sample were estimated from amplification of reference gene primers within the assay. To quantify the absolute abundance of each unique TCRbeta CDR3 rearrangement, sequence reads were collapsed and filtered. For each sample, productive Simpson clonality was calculated by taking the square root of Simpson's diversity index across productive rearrangements. TCRdb mirrors the immuneACCESS table, restricted to in-frame sequences. Some clones are absent from its copies; in checked studies, under half trace to an unresolved V gene, and the reason for the others is unknown. Clonal size and the V and J genes are those of that table, whereas D and trimming came from the DNA. This sample is represented by over 150,000 clones; around four fifths of them were singletons. About 7% of the sample comes from the top ten.

Spanning cysteine to phenylalanine, the CDR3 consists of 12 amino acids. CDR3 DNA only is kept here, 36 bases in frame from base 1. Trimmed from V: 6 bases; trimmed from J: 8 bases; junction bases lacking a gene match: 3. As encoded in the germline V gene, CDR1 is SQVTM while CDR2 is ANQGSEA. In Seattle, one collaborating source enrolled patients while the infection was active and tracked those patients longitudinally over the course of disease. Each collaborating institution followed its own protocols to collect whole blood in K2EDTA tubes. For TCRbeta analysis, collaborators shipped samples in one of three forms: frozen whole blood, isolated PBMCs, or DNA extracted from either of those sample types.

The sequence came from a woman in her thirties or forties with COVID-19, enrolled during active disease. Sequencing was carried out using peripheral blood. The chain employs TRBV29-1 and TRBJ1-4; 10 of the junction bases match TRBD1. The CDR3 corresponds to CSVGQGVEKLFF. The sequenced DNA: TGCAGCGTCGGACAGGGGGTGGAAAAACTGTTTTTT.